This is a list of T cell receptor beta chains from one sample in a study of PD-1 blockade in classical Hodgkin lymphoma. Libraries were prepared by immunoSEQ multiplex PCR; TCRdb keeps only in-frame clonotypes and omits some of them. The table has some 20,000 clones, more than 80% seen once. The sequences come from peripheral blood mononuclear cells (PBMCs), collected before the second cycle of nivolumab. The receptors shown here come from a human donor with classical Hodgkin lymphoma. CDR3s include the opening cysteine and the closing phenylalanine or tryptophan. The D gene is left open where the match is weak. A row's size may be missing; if present it is once, few, many or a size class.

NA	TRBV7-3	TRBJ2-5	NA	CASSLRNGETQYF	TGTGCCAGCAGCTTACGGAACGGGGAGACCCAGTACTTC
NA	TRBV7-8	TRBJ1-6	TRBD1	CASSSGQVSSYNSPLHF	TGTGCCAGCAGCTCCGGACAGGTCAGCTCCTATAATTCACCCCTCCACTTT
NA	TRBV4-3	TRBJ1-1	NA	CASSQDFMNTEAFF	TGCGCCAGCAGCCAAGACTTCATGAACACTGAAGCTTTCTTT
NA	TRBV7-9	TRBJ1-2	TRBD1	CASSSTGGNYGYTF	TGTGCCAGCAGCTCGACAGGGGGAAACTATGGCTACACCTTC
NA	TRBV5-1	TRBJ1-6	NA	CASSLEGTNSPLHF	TGCGCCAGCAGCTTGGAGGGGACTAATTCACCCCTCCACTTT
NA	TRBV9	TRBJ1-3	NA	CASSDRQAISGNTIYF	TGTGCCAGCAGCGACCGACAGGCTATCTCTGGAAACACCATATATTTT
NA	TRBV2	TRBJ2-3	TRBD2	CASRGGTSGADTQYF	TGTGCCAGCAGAGGCGGGACTAGCGGGGCAGATACGCAGTATTTT
NA	TRBV7-8	TRBJ2-1	NA	CASSLSSGEQFF	TGTGCCAGCAGCTTATCGTCAGGAGAGCAGTTCTTC
NA	TRBV14	TRBJ2-2	NA	CASSQLGPWELFF	TGTGCCAGCAGCCAACTGGGCCCCTGGGAGCTGTTTTTT
NA	TRBV4-1	TRBJ1-1	NA	CASSQDGAGGTEAFF	TGCGCCAGCAGCCAAGATGGCGCCGGGGGCACTGAAGCTTTCTTT
few	TRBV5-1	TRBJ1-3	TRBD1	CASSLWTGGISGNTIYF	TGCGCCAGCAGCTTGTGGACAGGGGGTATCTCTGGAAACACCATATATTTT
few	TRBV7-8	TRBJ1-5	NA	CASSPGGNQPQHF	TGTGCCAGCAGCCCCGGAGGCAATCAGCCCCAGCATTTT
NA	TRBV4-3	TRBJ2-1	NA	CASSQEEGARSNEQFF	TGCGCCAGCAGCCAAGAGGAAGGGGCACGAAGCAATGAGCAGTTCTTC
NA	TRBV5-1	TRBJ1-1	NA	CASSFAIPGNTEAFF	TGCGCCAGCAGCTTCGCTATTCCAGGGAACACTGAAGCTTTCTTT
NA	TRBV9	TRBJ1-2	NA	CASSVDNYGYTF	TGTGCCAGCAGCGTAGACAACTATGGCTACACCTTC
NA	TRBV7-9	TRBJ2-6	TRBD1	CASSSGTGGAGANVLTF	TGTGCCAGCAGCTCCGGGACAGGGGGCGCTGGGGCCAACGTCCTGACTTTC
few	TRBV2	TRBJ1-2	NA	CASIRSELEGYTF	TGTGCCAGCATACGATCAGAACTGGAGGGCTACACCTTC
NA	TRBV5-1	TRBJ1-3	NA	CASSAGIGGGGTGNTIYF	TGCGCCAGCAGCGCTGGGATCGGCGGGGGCGGAACTGGAAACACCATATATTTT
NA	TRBV5-1	TRBJ1-4	NA	CASSLDGEENEKLFF	TGCGCCAGCAGCTTGGATGGGGAGGAGAATGAAAAACTGTTTTTT
NA	TRBV7-6	TRBJ1-1	TRBD1	CASSAGTGEGVTEAFF	TGTGCCAGCAGCGCCGGGACAGGGGAAGGTGTCACTGAAGCTTTCTTT
NA	TRBV5-8	TRBJ2-3	NA	CASSAPSTDTQYF	TGTGCCAGCAGCGCACCAAGCACAGATACGCAGTATTTT
NA	TRBV7-2	TRBJ2-3	NA	CASAIGGWGTDTQYF	TGTGCCAGCGCCATAGGGGGGTGGGGCACAGATACGCAGTATTTT
NA	TRBV5-1	TRBJ2-2	TRBD1	CASSAGQGGTGELFF	TGCGCCAGCAGCGCCGGACAGGGAGGCACCGGGGAGCTGTTTTTT
NA	TRBV5-1	TRBJ1-4	TRBD1	CASSGTDRGGEKLFF	TGCGCCAGCAGCGGTACCGACAGGGGAGGTGAAAAACTGTTTTTT
NA	TRBV6-5	TRBJ1-2	TRBD1	CASSYGTGNYGYTF	TGTGCCAGCAGTTACGGGACAGGAAACTATGGCTACACCTTC
NA	TRBV20-1	TRBJ1-4	NA	CSVSSKLFF	TGCAGTGTTTCCTCAAAACTGTTTTTT
once	TRBV5-4	TRBJ2-6	TRBD2	CASSTRAGGSSGANVLTF	TGTGCCAGCAGCACCCGAGCGGGGGGAAGCTCTGGGGCCAACGTCCTGACTTTC
NA	TRBV7-8	TRBJ1-2	TRBD1	CASSLADRGGYGYTF	TGTGCCAGCAGCTTAGCTGACAGGGGGGGTTATGGCTACACCTTC
NA	TRBV11-3	TRBJ2-3	TRBD2	CASSLAGLAGDTQYF	TGTGCCAGCAGCTTAGCCGGACTAGCGGGGGATACGCAGTATTTT
NA	TRBV2	TRBJ1-4	NA	CASSLNMNEKLFF	TGTGCCAGCAGTCTGAATATGAATGAAAAACTGTTTTTT
NA	TRBV15	TRBJ2-7	TRBD2	CATSTKGLAEQYF	TGTGCCACCAGCACTAAGGGACTAGCCGAGCAGTACTTC
NA	TRBV12-5	TRBJ2-7	NA	CASGLTTSAGTAAYEQYF	TGTGCTAGTGGTTTAACCACCTCGGCCGGGACTGCCGCCTACGAGCAGTACTTC
once	TRBV5-1	TRBJ1-4	NA	CASSLGGPNNEKLFF	TGCGCCAGCAGCTTAGGAGGGCCCAATAATGAAAAACTGTTTTTT
NA	TRBV7-9	TRBJ1-5	TRBD1	CASSGQDQPQHF	TGTGCCAGCAGCGGACAGGATCAGCCCCAGCATTTT
NA	TRBV7-8	TRBJ2-1	NA	CASSLVRGNEQFF	TGTGCCAGCAGCTTAGTAAGGGGAAATGAGCAGTTCTTC
few	TRBV4-2	TRBJ2-2	NA	CASSQDEGIGELFF	TGTGCCAGCAGCCAAGACGAGGGGATCGGGGAGCTGTTTTTT
few	TRBV5-1	TRBJ2-5	TRBD2	CASSAGTSGGVETQYF	TGCGCCAGCAGCGCCGGGACTAGCGGGGGGGTGGAGACCCAGTACTTC
NA	TRBV11-2	TRBJ2-1	TRBD2	CAILAGGTDEQFF	TGTGCCATTTTAGCGGGGGGGACAGATGAGCAGTTCTTC
NA	TRBV19	TRBJ1-4	NA	CASSTSTNEKLFF	TGTGCCAGTAGTACAAGTACTAATGAAAAACTGTTTTTT
NA	TRBV5-1	TRBJ2-5	TRBD2	CASSLEGLAGGETQYF	TGCGCCAGCAGCTTGGAGGGACTAGCGGGGGGAGAGACCCAGTACTTC
NA	TRBV10-3	TRBJ1-1	NA	CAIRTLQGKGTEAFF	TGTGCCATCCGGACTTTACAGGGAAAGGGAACTGAAGCTTTCTTT
NA	TRBV4-3	TRBJ2-2	NA	CASSQDHGGGVTGELFF	TGCGCCAGCAGCCAAGATCACGGCGGGGGCGTCACCGGGGAGCTGTTTTTT
NA	TRBV4-2	TRBJ2-1	NA	CASSQVNPSYNEQFF	TGTGCCAGCAGCCAAGTCAATCCCTCCTACAATGAGCAGTTCTTC
NA	TRBV2	TRBJ2-1	NA	CASSVGASSYNEQFF	TGTGCCAGCAGTGTGGGCGCCAGCTCCTACAATGAGCAGTTCTTC
NA	TRBV5-1	TRBJ1-1	NA	CASSLAGGVGTEAFF	TGCGCCAGCAGCTTGGCTGGGGGGGTTGGCACTGAAGCTTTCTTT
NA	TRBV4-3	TRBJ2-6	NA	CASSQNGRGANVLTF	TGCGCCAGCAGCCAAAACGGGCGCGGGGCCAACGTCCTGACTTTC